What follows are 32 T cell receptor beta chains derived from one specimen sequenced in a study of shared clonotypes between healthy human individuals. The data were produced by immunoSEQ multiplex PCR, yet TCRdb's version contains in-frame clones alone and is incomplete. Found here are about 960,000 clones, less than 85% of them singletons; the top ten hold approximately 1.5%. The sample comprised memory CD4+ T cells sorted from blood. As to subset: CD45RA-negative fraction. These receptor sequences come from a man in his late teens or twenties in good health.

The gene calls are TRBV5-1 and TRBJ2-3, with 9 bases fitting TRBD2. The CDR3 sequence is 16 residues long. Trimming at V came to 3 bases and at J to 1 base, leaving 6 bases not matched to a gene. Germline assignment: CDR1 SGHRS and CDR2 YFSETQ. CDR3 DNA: TGCGCCAGCAGCTGGTTTAGCGGGGGCGGCACAGATACGCAGTATTTT. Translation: CASSWFSGGGTDTQYF. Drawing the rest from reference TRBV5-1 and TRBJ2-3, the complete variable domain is KAGVTQTPRYLIKTRGQQVTLSCSPISGHRSVSWYQQTPGQGLQFLFEYFSETQRNKGNFPGRFSGRQFSNSRSEMNVSTLELGDSALYLCASSWFSGGGTDTQYFGPGTRLTVL.

This chain's CDR3 is CASSSGGTSVIYEQYF. DNA of the CDR3: TGTGCCAGCAGCTCAGGGGGGACTAGCGTTATCTACGAGCAGTACTTC. The J gene is TRBJ2-7, the V gene TRBV5-4, with 10 bases fitting TRBD2. With 3 bases clipped from V and 3 bases from J, the junction kept 9 bases outside the gene matches. This CDR3 contains 16 residues. Germline lookup yields CDR1 SGHNT and CDR2 YYREEE (reference sequence).

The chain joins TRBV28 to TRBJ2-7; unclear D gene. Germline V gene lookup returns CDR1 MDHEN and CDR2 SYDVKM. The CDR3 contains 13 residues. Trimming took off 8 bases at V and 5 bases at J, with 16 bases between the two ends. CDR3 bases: TGTGCCAGCCTCCGGCCTGGGTTCAACGAGCAGTACTTC. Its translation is CASLRPGFNEQYF.

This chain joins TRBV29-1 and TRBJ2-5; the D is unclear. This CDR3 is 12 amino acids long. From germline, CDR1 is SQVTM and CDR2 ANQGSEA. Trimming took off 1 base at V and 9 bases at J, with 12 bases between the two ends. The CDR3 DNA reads TGCAGCGTTGAAGGGGAAACCCCGGCCCAGTACTTC. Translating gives CSVEGETPAQYF. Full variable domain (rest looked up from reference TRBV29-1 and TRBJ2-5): SAVISQKPSRDICQRGTSLTIQCQVDSQVTMMFWYRQQPGQSLTLIATANQGSEATYESGFVIDKFPISRPNLTFSTLTVSNMSPEDSSIYLCSVEGETPAQYFGPGTRLLVL.

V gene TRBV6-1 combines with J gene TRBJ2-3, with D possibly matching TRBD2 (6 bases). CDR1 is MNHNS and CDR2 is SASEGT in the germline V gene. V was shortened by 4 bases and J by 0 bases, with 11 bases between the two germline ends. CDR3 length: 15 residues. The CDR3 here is CASSGDSYSTDTQYF. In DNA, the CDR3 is TGTGCCAGCAGTGGGGACTCATATAGCACAGATACGCAGTATTTT.

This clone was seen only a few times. CDR3 region: CASRAGWDTGELFF. The CDR3 DNA follows: TGTGCCTCCAGGGCGGGCTGGGACACCGGGGAGCTGTTTTTT. The V and J genes are TRBV27 and TRBJ2-2; D may match TRBD1 or TRBD2 (5 bases each). Per the germline V gene, CDR1 is MNHEY and CDR2 is SMNVEV (reference sequence). Deletions cut 11 bases from V and 3 bases from J, with 16 bases between. The CDR3 is 14 amino acids.

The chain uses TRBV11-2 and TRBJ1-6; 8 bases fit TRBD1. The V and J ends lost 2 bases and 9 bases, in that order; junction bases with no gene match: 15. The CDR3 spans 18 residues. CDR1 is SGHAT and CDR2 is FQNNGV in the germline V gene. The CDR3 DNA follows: TGTGCCAGCAGCTTAAATACCGCAGGGGGCGCTTTTGGTTCACCCCTCCACTTT. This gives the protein CASSLNTAGGAFGSPLHF.

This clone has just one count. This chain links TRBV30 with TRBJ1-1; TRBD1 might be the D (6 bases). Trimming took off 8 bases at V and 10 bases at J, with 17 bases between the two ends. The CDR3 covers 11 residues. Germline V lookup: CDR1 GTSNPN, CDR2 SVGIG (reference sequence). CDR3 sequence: CAGEGGAAAFF. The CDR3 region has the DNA TGTGCCGGAGAGGGGGGGGCTGCAGCTTTCTTT.

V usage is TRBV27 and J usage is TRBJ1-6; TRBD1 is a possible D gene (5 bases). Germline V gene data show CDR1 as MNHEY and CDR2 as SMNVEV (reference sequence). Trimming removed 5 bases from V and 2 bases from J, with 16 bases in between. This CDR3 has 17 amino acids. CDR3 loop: CASSLIRGVAYNSPLHF. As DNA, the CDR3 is TGTGCCAGCAGTCTGATTCGGGGGGTCGCCTATAATTCACCCCTCCACTTT.

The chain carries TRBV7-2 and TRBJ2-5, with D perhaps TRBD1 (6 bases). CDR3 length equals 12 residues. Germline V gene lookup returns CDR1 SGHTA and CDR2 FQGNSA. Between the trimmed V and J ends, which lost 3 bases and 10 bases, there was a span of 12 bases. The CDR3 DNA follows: TGTGCCAGCAGCTTGGGAAAGGGGGACCAGTACTTC. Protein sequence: CASSLGKGDQYF.

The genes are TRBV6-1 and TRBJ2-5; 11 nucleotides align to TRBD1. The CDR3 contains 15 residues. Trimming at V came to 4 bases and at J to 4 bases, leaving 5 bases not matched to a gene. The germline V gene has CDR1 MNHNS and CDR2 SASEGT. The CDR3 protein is CASSGGTGGRETQYF. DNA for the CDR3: TGTGCCAGCAGTGGAGGGACAGGGGGTAGAGAGACCCAGTACTTC.

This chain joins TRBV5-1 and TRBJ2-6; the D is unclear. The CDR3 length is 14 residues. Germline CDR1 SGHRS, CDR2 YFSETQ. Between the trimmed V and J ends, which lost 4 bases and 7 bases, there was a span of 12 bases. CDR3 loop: CASSPQPAANVLTF. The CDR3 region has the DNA TGCGCCAGCAGCCCTCAACCCGCTGCCAACGTCCTGACTTTC.

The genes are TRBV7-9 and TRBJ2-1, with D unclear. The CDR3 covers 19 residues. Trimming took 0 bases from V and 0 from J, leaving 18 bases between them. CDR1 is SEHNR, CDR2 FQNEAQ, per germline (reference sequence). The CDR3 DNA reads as TGTGCCAGCAGCTTAGCGTCGACCACCTTTCTTATCTCCTACAATGAGCAGTTCTTC. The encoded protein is CASSLASTTFLISYNEQFF.

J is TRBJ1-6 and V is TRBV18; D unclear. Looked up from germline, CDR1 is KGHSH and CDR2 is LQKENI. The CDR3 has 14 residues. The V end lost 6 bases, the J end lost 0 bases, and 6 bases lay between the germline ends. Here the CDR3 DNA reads TGTGCCAGCTCCGCGAGCTCCTATAATTCACCCCTCCACTTT. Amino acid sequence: CASSASSYNSPLHF.

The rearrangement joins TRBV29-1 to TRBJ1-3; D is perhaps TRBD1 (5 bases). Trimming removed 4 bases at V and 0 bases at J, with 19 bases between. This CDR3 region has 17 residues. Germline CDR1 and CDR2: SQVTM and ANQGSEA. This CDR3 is CSVGEGMGRDSGNTIYF. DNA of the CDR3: TGCAGCGTTGGAGAGGGGATGGGCAGAGACTCTGGAAACACCATATATTTT.

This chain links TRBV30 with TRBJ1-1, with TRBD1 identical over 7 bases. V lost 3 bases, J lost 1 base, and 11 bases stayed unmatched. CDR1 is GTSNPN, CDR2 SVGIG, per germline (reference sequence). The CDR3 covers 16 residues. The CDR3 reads CAWRIKGARGNTEAFF. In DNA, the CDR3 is TGTGCCTGGAGGATTAAGGGGGCGCGGGGGAACACTGAAGCTTTCTTT.

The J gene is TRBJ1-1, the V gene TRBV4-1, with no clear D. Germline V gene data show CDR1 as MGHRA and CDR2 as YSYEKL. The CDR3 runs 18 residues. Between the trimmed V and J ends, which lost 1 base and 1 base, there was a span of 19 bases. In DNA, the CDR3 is TGCGCCAGCAGCCAAGTGTTCGGGCCTAAGAATAAGAACACTGAAGCTTTCTTT. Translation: CASSQVFGPKNKNTEAFF.

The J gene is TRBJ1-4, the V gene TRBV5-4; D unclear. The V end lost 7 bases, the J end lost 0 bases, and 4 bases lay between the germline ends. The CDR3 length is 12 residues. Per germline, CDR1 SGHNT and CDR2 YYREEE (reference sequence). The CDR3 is CASGATNEKLFF. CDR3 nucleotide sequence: TGTGCCAGCGGCGCAACTAATGAAAAACTGTTTTTT. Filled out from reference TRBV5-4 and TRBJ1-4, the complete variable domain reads ETGVTQSPTHLIKTRGQQVTLRCSSQSGHNTVSWYQQALGQGPQFIFQYYREEENGRGNFPPRFSGLQFPNYSSELNVNALELDDSALYLCASGATNEKLFFGSGTQLSVL.

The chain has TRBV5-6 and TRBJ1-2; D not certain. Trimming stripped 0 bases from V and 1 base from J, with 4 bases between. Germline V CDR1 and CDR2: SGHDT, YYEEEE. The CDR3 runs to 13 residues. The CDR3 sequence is CASSLVRNYGYTF. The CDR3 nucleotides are TGTGCCAGCAGCTTGGTACGTAACTATGGCTACACCTTC.

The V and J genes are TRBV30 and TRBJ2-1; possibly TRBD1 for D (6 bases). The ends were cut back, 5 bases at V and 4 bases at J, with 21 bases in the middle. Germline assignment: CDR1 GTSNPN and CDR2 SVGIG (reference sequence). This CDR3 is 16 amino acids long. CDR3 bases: TGTGCCTGGCTCCCCGGACAGCCCTCTGGGTACAATGAGCAGTTCTTC. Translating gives CAWLPGQPSGYNEQFF.

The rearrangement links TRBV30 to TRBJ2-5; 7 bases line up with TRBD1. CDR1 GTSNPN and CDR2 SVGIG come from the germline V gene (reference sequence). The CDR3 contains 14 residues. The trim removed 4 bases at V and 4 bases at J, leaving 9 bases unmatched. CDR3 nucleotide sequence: TGTGCCTGGACCAAGACAGGGCCTCGAGAGACCCAGTACTTC. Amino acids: CAWTKTGPRETQYF.

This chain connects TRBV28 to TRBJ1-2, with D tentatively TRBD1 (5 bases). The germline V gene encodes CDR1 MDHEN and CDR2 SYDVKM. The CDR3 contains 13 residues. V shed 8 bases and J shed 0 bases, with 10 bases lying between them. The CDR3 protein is CASGGDPNYGYTF. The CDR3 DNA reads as TGTGCCAGCGGGGGAGACCCTAACTATGGCTACACCTTC.

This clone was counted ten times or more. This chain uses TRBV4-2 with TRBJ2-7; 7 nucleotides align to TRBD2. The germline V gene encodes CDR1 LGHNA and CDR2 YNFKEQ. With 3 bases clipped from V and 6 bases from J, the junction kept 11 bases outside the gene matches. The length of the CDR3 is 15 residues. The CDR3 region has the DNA TGTGCCAGCAGCCAGGCTGCGGGGGATGCAATCGAGCAGTACTTC. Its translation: CASSQAAGDAIEQYF.

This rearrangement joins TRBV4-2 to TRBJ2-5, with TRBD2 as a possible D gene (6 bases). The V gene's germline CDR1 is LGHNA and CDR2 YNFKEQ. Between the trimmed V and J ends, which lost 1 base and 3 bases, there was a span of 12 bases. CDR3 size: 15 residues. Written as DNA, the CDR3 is TGTGCCAGCAGCCAAGTCATGCGGGGAGAAGAGACCCAGTACTTC. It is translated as CASSQVMRGEETQYF.

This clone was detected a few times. The CDR3 bases are TGTGCCAGCAGGGGTGAAGTGGTGGGCACTGAAGCTTTCTTT. Amino acid sequence: CASRGEVVGTEAFF. V usage is TRBV2 and J usage is TRBJ1-1; no definite D call. This CDR3 contains 14 residues. V was pared by 6 bases and J by 4 bases, with 15 bases between. Germline-derived CDR1 and CDR2 are SNHLY and FYNNEI.

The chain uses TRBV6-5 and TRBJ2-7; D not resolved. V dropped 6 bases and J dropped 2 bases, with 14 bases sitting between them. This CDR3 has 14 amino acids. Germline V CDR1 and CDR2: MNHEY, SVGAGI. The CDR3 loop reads CASSPKGNPYEQYF. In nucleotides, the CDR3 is TGTGCCAGCAGCCCTAAAGGGAATCCCTACGAGCAGTACTTC.

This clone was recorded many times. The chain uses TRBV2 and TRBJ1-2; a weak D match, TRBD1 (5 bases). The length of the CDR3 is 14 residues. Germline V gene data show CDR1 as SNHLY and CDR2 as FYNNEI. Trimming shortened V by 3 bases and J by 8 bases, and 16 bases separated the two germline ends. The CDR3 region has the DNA TGTGCCAGCAGTGATCCAGGGACGGTGAAGGGCTACACCTTC. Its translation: CASSDPGTVKGYTF. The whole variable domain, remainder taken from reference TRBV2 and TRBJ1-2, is EPEVTQTPSHQVTQMGQEVILRCVPISNHLYFYWYRQILGQKVEFLVSFYNNEISEKSEIFDDQFSVERPDGSNFTLKIRSTKLEDSAMYFCASSDPGTVKGYTFGSGTRLTVV.

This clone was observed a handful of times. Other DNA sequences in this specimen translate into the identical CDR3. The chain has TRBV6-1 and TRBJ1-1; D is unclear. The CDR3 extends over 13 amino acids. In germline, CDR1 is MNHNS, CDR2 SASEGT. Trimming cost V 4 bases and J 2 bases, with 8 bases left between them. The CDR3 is CASSVIRNTEAFF. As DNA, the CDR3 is TGTGCCAGCAGTGTCATTCGAAACACTGAAGCTTTCTTT.

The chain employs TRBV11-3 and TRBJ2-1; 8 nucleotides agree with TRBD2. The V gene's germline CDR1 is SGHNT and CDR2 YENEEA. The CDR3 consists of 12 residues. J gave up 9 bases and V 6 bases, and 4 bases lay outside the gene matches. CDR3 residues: CASSSSGFEQFF. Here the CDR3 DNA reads TGTGCCAGCAGTTCTAGCGGGTTTGAGCAGTTCTTC. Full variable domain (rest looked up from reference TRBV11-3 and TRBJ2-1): EAGVVQSPRYKIIEKKQPVAFWCNPISGHNTLYWYLQNLGQGPELLIRYENEEAVDDSQLPKDRFSAERLKGVDSTLKIQPAELGDSAVYLCASSSSGFEQFFGPGTRLTVL.

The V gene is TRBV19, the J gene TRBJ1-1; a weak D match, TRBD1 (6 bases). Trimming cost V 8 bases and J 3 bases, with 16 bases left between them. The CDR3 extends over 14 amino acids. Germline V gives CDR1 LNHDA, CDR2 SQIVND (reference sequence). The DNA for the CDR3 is TGTGCCAGTCGGTATGGGGGCCTGGACACTGAAGCTTTCTTT. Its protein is CASRYGGLDTEAFF.

The CDR3: CASSPDRVPSTEAFF. For the CDR3, the DNA is TGCGCCAGCAGCCCGGACAGGGTACCCAGCACTGAAGCTTTCTTT. This chain connects TRBV5-1 to TRBJ1-1; 8 bases agree with TRBD1. The CDR3 totals 15 residues. CDR1 is SGHRS, CDR2 YFSETQ, per germline. With V trimmed by 4 bases and J by 4 bases, 9 bases remained unmatched.

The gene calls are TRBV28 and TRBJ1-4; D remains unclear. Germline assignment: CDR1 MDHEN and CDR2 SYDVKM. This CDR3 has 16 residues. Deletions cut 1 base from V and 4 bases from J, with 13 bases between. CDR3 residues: CASSLSDPKLNEKLFF. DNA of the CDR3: TGTGCCAGCAGTTTATCCGACCCAAAGCTTAATGAAAAACTGTTTTTT.